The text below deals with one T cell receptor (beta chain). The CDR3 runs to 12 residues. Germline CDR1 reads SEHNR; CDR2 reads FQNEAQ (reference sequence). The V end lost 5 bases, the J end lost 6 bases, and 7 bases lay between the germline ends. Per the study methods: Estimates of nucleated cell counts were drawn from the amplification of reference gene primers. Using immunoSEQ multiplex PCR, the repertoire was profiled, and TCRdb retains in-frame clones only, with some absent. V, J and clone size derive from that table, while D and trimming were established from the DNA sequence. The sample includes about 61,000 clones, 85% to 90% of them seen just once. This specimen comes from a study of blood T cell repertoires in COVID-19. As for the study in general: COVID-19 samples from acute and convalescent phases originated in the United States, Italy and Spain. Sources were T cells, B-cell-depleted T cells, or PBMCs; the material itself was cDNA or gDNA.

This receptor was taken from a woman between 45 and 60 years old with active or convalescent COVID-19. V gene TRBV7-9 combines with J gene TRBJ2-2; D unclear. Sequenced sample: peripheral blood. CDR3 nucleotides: TGTGCCAGCAGCCTCCCCCCCGGGGAGCTGTTTTTT. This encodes CASSLPPGELFF.